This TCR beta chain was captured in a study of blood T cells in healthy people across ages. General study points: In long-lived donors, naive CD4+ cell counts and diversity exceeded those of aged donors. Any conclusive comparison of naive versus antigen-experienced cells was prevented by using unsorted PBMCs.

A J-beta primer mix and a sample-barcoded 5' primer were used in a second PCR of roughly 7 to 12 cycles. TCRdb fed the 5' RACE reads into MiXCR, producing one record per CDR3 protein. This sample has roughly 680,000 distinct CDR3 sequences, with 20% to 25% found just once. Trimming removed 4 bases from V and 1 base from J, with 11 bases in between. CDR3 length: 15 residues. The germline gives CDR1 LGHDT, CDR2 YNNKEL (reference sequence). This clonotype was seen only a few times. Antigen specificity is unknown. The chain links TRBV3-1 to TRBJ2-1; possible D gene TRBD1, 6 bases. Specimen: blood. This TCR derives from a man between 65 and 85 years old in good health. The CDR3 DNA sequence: TGTGCCAGCAGCCCCCGGGACATGTCCTACAATGAGCAGTTCTTC. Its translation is CASSPRDMSYNEQFF.